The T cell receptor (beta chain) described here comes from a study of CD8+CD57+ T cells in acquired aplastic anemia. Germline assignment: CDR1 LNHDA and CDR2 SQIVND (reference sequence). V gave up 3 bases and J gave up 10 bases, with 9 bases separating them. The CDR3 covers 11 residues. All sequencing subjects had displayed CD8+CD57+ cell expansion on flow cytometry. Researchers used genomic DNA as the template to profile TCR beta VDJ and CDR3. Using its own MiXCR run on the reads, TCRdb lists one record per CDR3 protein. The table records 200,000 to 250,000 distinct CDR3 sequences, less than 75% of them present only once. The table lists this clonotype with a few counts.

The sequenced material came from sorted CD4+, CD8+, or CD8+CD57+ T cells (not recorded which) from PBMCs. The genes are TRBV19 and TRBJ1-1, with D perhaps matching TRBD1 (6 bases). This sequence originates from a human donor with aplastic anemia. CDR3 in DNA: TGTGCCAGTAGTATCACAGGGAGAGCTTTCTTT. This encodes CASSITGRAFF.